This entry describes one T cell receptor (beta chain). Its antigen is undetermined. The data derive from a study of cytomegalovirus exposure and HLA in healthy donors. Turning to the study itself: A prior analysis found 100 million to 140 million unique TCR beta sequences from approximately 190 million T cells. Study results and caveats: The records held CMV serostatus as the only immune exposure information.

There are 15 residues in the CDR3. V trimming: 5 bases; J trimming: 4 bases; junction bases outside the gene matches: 9. The germline V gene encodes CDR1 LNHDA and CDR2 SQIVND (reference sequence). Both 60 Vbeta primers and 13 Jbeta primers went into the PCR. Here immunoSEQ multiplex PCR was the method, and the copy in TCRdb shows in-frame clones only, minus some. The sample yields about 280,000 clones, 80% to 90% seen once. The source material was PBMCs. This chain joins TRBV19 and TRBJ2-7; 9 positions match TRBD1. The clonotype was recovered from a woman under 30 in good health and CMV-seronegative. The CDR3 loop is CASSPKDRGWYEQYF. CDR3 nucleotides: TGTGCCAGTAGTCCGAAGGACAGGGGATGGTACGAGCAGTACTTC.